Detailed here is one TCR beta chain. This clone was recorded a few times. The antigen this receptor binds is unknown. The sample holds no much larger clone one base away, and base qualities are not on file. Trimming removed 6 bases from V and 5 bases from J; the gene matches leave 6 bases unexplained. There are 14 amino acids in the CDR3, from cysteine to phenylalanine inclusive. Left in the record is the CDR3 DNA by itself, 42 bases read in frame from the first base. CDR1 and CDR2 are read off the germline V gene (reference sequence) as SEHNR and FQNEAQ. These data come from a study of blood T cell repertoires in COVID-19 (dated by TCRdb to about 2020). With regard to the full study: Samples covering the acute and convalescent phases of COVID-19 were provided by collaborators in the United States, Italy and Spain. The material from the prospective study consisted of cDNA or gDNA derived from T cells, B-cell-depleted T cells, or PBMCs. The repertoires were released in a freely available public database meant as a resource for research on the immune response to SARS-CoV-2. The sample metadata nearly always contained a de-identified subject ID, COVID-19 status, age in years and sex. The samples were drawn from two sources: the first 160 participants of the ongoing ImmuneRACE study, and fewer than 1,500 subjects contributed by 6 global collaborators. Where available, HLA class I and class II types were taken from metadata supplied by the sample provider and were not determined by assay-based typing. Subjects who had been exposed to COVID-19, were actively infected with it, or had recovered from it provided the deeply sampled blood TCRbeta repertoires that made up the dataset.

TCRbeta CDR3 regions were amplified from genomic DNA by means of the immunoSEQ Assay, a bias-controlled multiplex PCR. As for how the authors treated the data: The number of nucleated cells in each sample was estimated from the amplification of reference gene primers within the assay. To quantify the absolute abundance of each unique TCRbeta CDR3 rearrangement, sequence reads were collapsed and filtered. For each sample, productive Simpson clonality was calculated as the square root of Simpson's diversity index over productive rearrangements. In TCRdb, the immuneACCESS table is reduced to in-frame sequences with V and J assigned. These tables do not hold every clone; where another copy was compared, an unresolved V gene accounts for under half, and the others remain unexplained. The V and J calls and the clone size are those of that table, but D and trimming were determined from the DNA. The sample profile shows 80,000 or so clones; roughly 85% of them were found once. Approximately 33% of the sample is held by the ten biggest clonotypes.

Collaborating institutions collected whole blood in K2EDTA tubes following their own protocols. For TCRbeta analysis, collaborators shipped samples as frozen whole blood, isolated PBMCs, or DNA extracted from either of those sample types. Overall study results and their limits: The quantity of clinical and demographic metadata differed by source and by participant and was supplied without curation.

Sequenced input: peripheral blood. The sequence links TRBV7-9 to TRBJ2-1; 8 junctional bases match TRBD1. This receptor was taken from a woman in her 70s with acute or convalescent COVID-19. CDR3 protein: CASRSRGPNNEQFF. In nucleotides, the sequence is TGTGCCAGCAGATCCAGGGGGCCAAACAATGAGCAGTTCTTC.